This paragraph covers one T cell receptor beta chain sequence. The antigen remains undetermined. The data are from a study of identical twins. General study points: Out-of-frame alpha sequences common to twins were enriched for low generation probability. Zero-insertion findings could be partly confounded by invariant cells (MAIT and iNKT cells). Models underestimated TCR alpha sharing (out-of-frame) in monozygotic twins.

A universal primer site was incorporated via template switching, and the cDNA contained unique molecular identifiers. TCRdb fed the 5' RACE reads into MiXCR, producing one record per CDR3 protein. The sample consists of roughly 230,000 distinct CDR3 sequences, about 9% of them appearing once. The germline V gene encodes CDR1 SNHLY and CDR2 FYNNEI. V gave up 7 bases and J gave up 6 bases, with 22 bases separating them. The CDR3 spans 15 residues. The same sample was also studied in work on yellow fever vaccine responses in identical twins.

The sequenced sample was CD8+ T cells sorted from blood. The clonotype was recovered from a woman aged 18-29 years in good health. This chain links TRBV2 with TRBJ2-7; perhaps TRBD2 as D (6 bases). CDR3 amino acids: CASTPGGLANPEQYF. Written as DNA, the CDR3 is TGTGCCAGCACCCCAGGTGGGCTAGCGAACCCCGAGCAGTACTTC.